This T cell receptor beta chain was sequenced for a study of T cells in Graves' hyperthyroidism and ophthalmopathy. TCR beta CDR3 sequences were amplified from RNA transcripts. With the HTBI primer set, the TCR CDR3 went through a first round of RT-PCR. MiXCR, applied by TCRdb to the multiplex PCR reads, yields one record per CDR3 protein. The table has some 570,000 distinct CDR3 sequences, approximately 17% seen once. Germline V gene data show CDR1 as MNHNS and CDR2 as SASEGT. J lost 0 bases, V lost 7 bases, and 7 bases had no gene match. The CDR3 totals 15 residues. This clonotype was counted ten times or more. Antigen: not known. Broader study findings: The model made its ophthalmopathy prediction, and onset followed a median approximately six months later.

Sequencing input: blood. The sequence was obtained from a woman aged 18-30 years with Graves' ophthalmopathy. The V call is TRBV6-1, the J call TRBJ1-1; 8 bases match TRBD1. CDR3 bases: TGTGCCAGCATCGACAGGGGTCGGATGAACACTGAAGCTTTCTTT. Encoded protein: CASIDRGRMNTEAFF.